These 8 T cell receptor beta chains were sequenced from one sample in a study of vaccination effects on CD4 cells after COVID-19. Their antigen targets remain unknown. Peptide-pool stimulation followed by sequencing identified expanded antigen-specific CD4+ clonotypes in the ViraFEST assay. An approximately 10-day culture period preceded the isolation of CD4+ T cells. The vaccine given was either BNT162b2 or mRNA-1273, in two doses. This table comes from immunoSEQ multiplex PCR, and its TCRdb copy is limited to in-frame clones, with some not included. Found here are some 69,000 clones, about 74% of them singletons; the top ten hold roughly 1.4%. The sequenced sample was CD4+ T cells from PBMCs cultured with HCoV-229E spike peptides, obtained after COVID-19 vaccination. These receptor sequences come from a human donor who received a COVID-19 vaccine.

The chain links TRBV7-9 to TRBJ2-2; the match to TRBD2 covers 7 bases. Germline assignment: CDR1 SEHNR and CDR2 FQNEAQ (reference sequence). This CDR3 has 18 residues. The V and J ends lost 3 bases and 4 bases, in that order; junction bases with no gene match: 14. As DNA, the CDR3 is TGTGCCAGCAGCTTGTCTTCTCGCGGGGGTGGGACCACCGGGGAGCTGTTTTTT. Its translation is CASSLSSRGGGTTGELFF.

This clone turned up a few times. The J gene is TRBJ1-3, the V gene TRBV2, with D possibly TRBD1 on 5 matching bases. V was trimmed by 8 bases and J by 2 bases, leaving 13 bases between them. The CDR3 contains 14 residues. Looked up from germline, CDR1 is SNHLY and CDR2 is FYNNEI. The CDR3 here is CASGRGAPGNTIYF. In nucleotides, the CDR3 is TGTGCCAGCGGACGAGGGGCACCTGGAAACACCATATATTTT.

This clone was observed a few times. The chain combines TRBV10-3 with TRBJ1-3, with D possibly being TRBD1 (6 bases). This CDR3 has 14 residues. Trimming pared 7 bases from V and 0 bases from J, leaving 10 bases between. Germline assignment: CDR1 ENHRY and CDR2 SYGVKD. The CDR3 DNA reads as TGTGCCATCACCAGGGGTCCCTCTGGAAACACCATATATTTT. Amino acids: CAITRGPSGNTIYF.

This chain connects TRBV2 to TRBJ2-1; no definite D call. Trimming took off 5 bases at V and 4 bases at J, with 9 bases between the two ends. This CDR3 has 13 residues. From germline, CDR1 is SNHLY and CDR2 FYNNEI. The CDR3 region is CASSQSEYNEQFF. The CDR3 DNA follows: TGTGCCAGCAGTCAGTCAGAGTACAATGAGCAGTTCTTC.

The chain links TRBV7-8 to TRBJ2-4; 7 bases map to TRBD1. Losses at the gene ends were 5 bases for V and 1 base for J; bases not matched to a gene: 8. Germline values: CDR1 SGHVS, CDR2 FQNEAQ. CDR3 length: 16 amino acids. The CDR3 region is CASSPRQGNAKNIQYF. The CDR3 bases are TGTGCCAGCAGCCCAAGACAGGGTAATGCCAAAAACATTCAGTACTTC.

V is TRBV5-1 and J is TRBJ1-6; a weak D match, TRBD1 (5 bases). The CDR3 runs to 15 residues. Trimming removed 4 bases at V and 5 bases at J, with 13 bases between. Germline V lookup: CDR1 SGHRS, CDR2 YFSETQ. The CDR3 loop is CASSLGTPHNSPLHF. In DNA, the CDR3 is TGCGCCAGCAGCCTCGGGACCCCCCATAATTCACCCCTCCACTTT.

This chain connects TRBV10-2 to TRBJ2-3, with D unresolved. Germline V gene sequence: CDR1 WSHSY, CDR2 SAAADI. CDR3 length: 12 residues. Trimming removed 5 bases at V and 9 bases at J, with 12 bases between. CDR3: CASSRPSPTQYF. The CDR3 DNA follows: TGCGCCAGCAGTCGCCCTTCCCCCACGCAGTATTTT.

CDR3 sequence (DNA): TGTGCCAGCAGCTTGGTAAATCAGCCCCAGCATTTT. It yields the protein CASSLVNQPQHF. The chain joins TRBV5-6 to TRBJ1-5, with D unclear. This CDR3 is 12 amino acids long. V dropped 0 bases and J dropped 4 bases, with 2 bases sitting between them. CDR1 is SGHDT and CDR2 is YYEEEE in the germline V gene.